These 26 T cell receptor beta chains share one sample of origin, sequenced in a study of blood T cell repertoires in COVID-19. Data came from immunoSEQ multiplex PCR; TCRdb stores just in-frame clones and leaves some out. The sample consists of tens of thousands of clones, around 80% of them appearing once. The sample comprised peripheral blood. Receptor source: a man aged 50 to 60 with active or convalescent COVID-19.

This clone was found once. The V gene is TRBV5-6, the J gene TRBJ1-6, with D possibly being TRBD1 (6 bases). With 0 bases removed from V and 5 bases from J, the gap between germline ends came to 6 bases. CDR1 and CDR2 from the germline V gene are SGHDT and YYEEEE. The CDR3 contains 14 residues. The CDR3 sequence: CASSLGQDNSPLHF. In nucleotides, the CDR3 is TGTGCCAGCAGCTTGGGACAGGATAATTCACCCCTCCACTTT.

V gene TRBV18 combines with J gene TRBJ2-3, with TRBD2 identical over 14 bases. There are 21 residues in the CDR3. Germline assignment: CDR1 KGHSH and CDR2 LQKENI. V trimming: 3 bases; J trimming: 3 bases; junction bases outside the gene matches: 17. The CDR3 nucleotides read TGTGCCAGCTCACCTAGCCGTGGGACTAGCGGGGGCCCAGAAAGTACAGATACGCAGTATTTT. The encoded protein is CASSPSRGTSGGPESTDTQYF.

The chain uses TRBV6-1 and TRBJ1-5; D unclear. The CDR3 is 16 amino acids. CDR1 MNHNS and CDR2 SASEGT come from the germline V gene. Trimming left V 3 bases short and J 2 bases short, with 14 bases between. The CDR3 DNA follows: TGTGCCAGCAGTGAGTCCGGGTGGTCGGGCAATCAGCCCCAGCATTTT. Its protein is CASSESGWSGNQPQHF.

This chain connects TRBV7-9 to TRBJ1-4; 9 bases line up with TRBD1. This CDR3 comprises 15 residues. V was clipped by 5 bases and J by 10 bases; unmatched bases: 11. CDR1 SEHNR and CDR2 FQNEAQ come from the germline V gene (reference sequence). In DNA form, the CDR3 reads TGTGCCAGCAGCGATCCGGGACAGGGCCTCGGAAAACTGTTTTTT. Translation: CASSDPGQGLGKLFF.

J is TRBJ2-2 and V is TRBV5-4, with D possibly being TRBD2 (7 bases). The CDR3 contains 16 residues. Germline loops: CDR1 SGHNT, CDR2 YYREEE (reference sequence). V was cut by 6 bases and J by 5 bases, with 20 bases left in between. The CDR3 DNA reads as TGTGCCAGCACCCTTGGGGGGGGCGGAGGGACCGGGGAGCTGTTTTTT. Its protein is CASTLGGGGGTGELFF.

The gene calls are TRBV19 and TRBJ1-2; 12 bases fit TRBD1. CDR1 and CDR2 (germline): LNHDA, SQIVND (reference sequence). This CDR3 spans 14 amino acids. The ends lost 3 bases at V and 7 bases at J; junction bases unmatched: 3. DNA for the CDR3: TGTGCCAGTAGTATGGGACAGGGGGCGCTTGGCTACACCTTC. It yields the protein CASSMGQGALGYTF.

The chain has TRBV19 and TRBJ2-7; 11 nucleotides line up with TRBD1. This CDR3 has 14 residues. The J segment lost 5 bases and the V segment lost 6 bases, leaving 6 bases of the junction unmatched. CDR1 is LNHDA and CDR2 is SQIVND in the germline V gene (reference sequence). This CDR3 reads CASSHRDRGDEQYF. CDR3 DNA sequence: TGTGCCAGTAGCCACCGGGACAGGGGGGACGAGCAGTACTTC.

A few counts support this clone. The CDR3 DNA is TGTGCCAGCAGCACTTCAGGGGGGTACAATGAGCAGTTCTTC. It yields the protein CASSTSGGYNEQFF. The chain carries TRBV11-2 and TRBJ2-1, with TRBD1 as a possible D gene (7 bases). V lost 5 bases and J lost 4, with 12 bases in between. Germline loops: CDR1 SGHAT, CDR2 FQNNGV. The CDR3 has 14 residues.

The V and J genes are TRBV4-3 and TRBJ2-7, with D possibly TRBD1 on 5 matching bases. Germline loops: CDR1 LGHNA, CDR2 YSLEER. There are 15 residues in the CDR3. Trimming took 5 bases from V and 3 from J, leaving 17 bases between them. CDR3 loop: CASSVQNSDSYEQYF. The CDR3 nucleotides read TGCGCCAGCAGCGTACAAAATTCTGACAGCTACGAGCAGTACTTC.

This chain connects TRBV3-1 (or the pseudogene TRBV3-2) to TRBJ2-3, with D possibly TRBD2 on 7 matching bases. Between the trimmed V and J ends, which lost 6 bases and 0 bases, there was a span of 13 bases. Germline values: CDR1 LGHDT, CDR2 YNNKEL (reference sequence). The CDR3 sequence is 15 residues long. The CDR3 bases are TGTGCCAGCAGTACCGCGGGGGCCAGCACAGATACGCAGTATTTT. Translating gives CASSTAGASTDTQYF.

V usage is TRBV12-3 or TRBV12-4 and J usage is TRBJ1-3, with 7 nucleotides matching TRBD1. This CDR3 has 13 amino acids. The J segment lost 5 bases and the V segment lost 8 bases, leaving 6 bases of the junction unmatched. Here the CDR3 reads CASRDSPRNTIYF. The CDR3 DNA reads TGTGCCAGCCGGGACAGCCCTAGAAACACCATATATTTT.

The rearrangement joins TRBV7-9 to TRBJ2-3; TRBD1 aligns across 9 bases. The CDR3 runs to 14 residues. V shed 5 bases and J 4 bases; nucleotides not matched to a gene: 4. Germline loops: CDR1 SEHNR, CDR2 FQNEAQ (reference sequence). The CDR3 here is CASSQGQGPDTQYF. DNA of the CDR3: TGTGCCAGCAGCCAGGGACAGGGCCCAGATACGCAGTATTTT.

The count of this clone is one. CDR3 nucleotides: TGTGCCAGTAGTATAGATGAGGATATCGTTGCTAACTATGGCTACACCTTC. This sequence encodes CASSIDEDIVANYGYTF. The chain combines TRBV19 with TRBJ1-2; D gene uncertain. V was clipped by 0 bases and J by 0 bases, with 14 bases between them. The CDR3 extends over 17 amino acids. The germline gives CDR1 LNHDA, CDR2 SQIVND (reference sequence).

This rearrangement joins TRBV7-9 to TRBJ1-2; no definite D call. The CDR3 has 17 residues. Germline lookup yields CDR1 SEHNR and CDR2 FQNEAQ (reference sequence). V was pared by 7 bases and J by 2 bases, with 23 bases between. DNA of the CDR3: TGTGCCAGCACCCCCGATAGCGAGGGTGTGAGAAACTATGGCTACACCTTC. Translating gives CASTPDSEGVRNYGYTF.

J is TRBJ2-1 and V is TRBV3-1 (or the pseudogene TRBV3-2); 11 nucleotides agree with TRBD2. Trimming at V came to 3 bases and at J to 3 bases, leaving 7 bases not matched to a gene. Germline assignment: CDR1 LGHDT and CDR2 YNNKEL (reference sequence). There are 17 residues in the CDR3. In DNA, the CDR3 is TGTGCCAGCAGCCAGTCCGGGACTAGCGGAGTCTACAATGAGCAGTTCTTC. Translated: CASSQSGTSGVYNEQFF.

This chain joins TRBV18 and TRBJ2-3; 8 nucleotides line up with TRBD1. This CDR3 has 15 amino acids. V was clipped by 2 bases and J by 1 base; unmatched bases: 2. Looked up from germline, CDR1 is KGHSH and CDR2 is LQKENI. CDR3 amino acids: CASSPKGQGTDTQYF. The CDR3 DNA sequence: TGTGCCAGCTCACCAAAGGGACAGGGCACAGATACGCAGTATTTT.

This rearrangement joins TRBV3-1 (or the pseudogene TRBV3-2) to TRBJ2-1; D is unclear. Trimming pared 3 bases from V and 4 bases from J, leaving 4 bases between. Germline V lookup: CDR1 LGHDT, CDR2 YNNKEL (reference sequence). The CDR3 runs 12 residues. CDR3 nucleotides: TGTGCCAGCAGCCATTCATACAATGAGCAGTTCTTC. Its protein is CASSHSYNEQFF.

The chain couples TRBV19 to TRBJ2-5; possibly TRBD2 for D (5 bases). Germline V CDR1 and CDR2: LNHDA, SQIVND (reference sequence). V gave up 4 bases and J gave up 5 bases, with 5 bases separating them. The CDR3 consists of 11 residues. This CDR3 reads CASSSGETQYF. The CDR3 region has the DNA TGTGCCAGTAGTAGCGGGGAGACCCAGTACTTC.

This chain links TRBV6-2 or TRBV6-3 with TRBJ1-5; weak D call: TRBD1 (5 bases). The CDR3 spans 14 residues. The germline gives CDR1 MNHEY, CDR2 SVGEGT. V lost 0 bases and J lost 9, with 12 bases in between. The CDR3 sequence: CASSYSLKGWPQHF. For the CDR3, the DNA is TGTGCCAGCAGTTACTCCCTCAAGGGGTGGCCCCAGCATTTT.

The chain employs TRBV7-7 and TRBJ2-5, with 9 positions matching TRBD1. J gave up 2 bases and V 5 bases, and 6 bases lay outside the gene matches. The CDR3 runs 15 residues. Germline lookup yields CDR1 SSHAT and CDR2 FNYEAQ (reference sequence). This CDR3 is CASSVRQGEQETQYF. The CDR3 DNA is TGTGCCAGCAGCGTCCGACAGGGGGAGCAAGAGACCCAGTACTTC.

The rearrangement uses TRBV27 and TRBJ1-3; possibly TRBD1 for D (6 bases). This CDR3 region has 14 residues. The ends were cut back, 6 bases at V and 6 bases at J, with 15 bases in the middle. From germline, CDR1 is MNHEY and CDR2 SMNVEV (reference sequence). CDR3 coding DNA: TGTGCCAGCAGCCTTTCCGGGACAAAAAACACCATATATTTT. It encodes CASSLSGTKNTIYF.

This chain links TRBV7-2 with TRBJ2-2; a possible D gene is TRBD2 (6 bases). V gave up 4 bases and J gave up 2 bases, with 8 bases separating them. CDR1 is SGHTA and CDR2 is FQGNSA in the germline V gene. The CDR3 is made up of 14 amino acids. The CDR3 nucleotides read TGTGCCAGCAGCTCGGACTACAACACCGGGGAGCTGTTTTTT. This encodes CASSSDYNTGELFF.

V gene TRBV11-2 combines with J gene TRBJ2-5, with a possible D match to TRBD2 (5 bases). CDR1 SGHAT and CDR2 FQNNGV come from the germline V gene. This CDR3 comprises 13 residues. The V gene lost 5 bases and the J gene lost 3 bases, with 10 bases spanning the gap. CDR3 residues: CASSIGLKETQYF. In nucleotides, the CDR3 is TGTGCCAGCAGCATCGGACTTAAAGAGACCCAGTACTTC.

The chain is built from TRBV6-1 and TRBJ1-2; no clear D gene. Germline V gene data show CDR1 as MNHNS and CDR2 as SASEGT. There are 12 residues in the CDR3. V was cut by 2 bases and J by 5 bases, with 6 bases left in between. Written as DNA, the CDR3 is TGTGCCAGCAGTGAAACGGGATATGGCTACACCTTC. This sequence encodes CASSETGYGYTF.

The V gene is TRBV21-1, the J gene TRBJ2-7; the DNA was not compared with TRBD1, the D call given in the table. TRBV21-1 is described as a pseudogene. The CDR3 contains 13 residues. CDR3 DNA: TGTGCCAGCACCAAGGACAGGGCTTACGAGCAGTACGTC. Translation: CASTKDRAYEQYV.

The J gene is TRBJ1-1, the V gene TRBV7-6; maybe TRBD1 (6 bases). Germline V gene lookup returns CDR1 SGHVS and CDR2 FNYEAQ. The CDR3 sequence is 16 residues long. Trimming removed 4 bases at V and 1 base at J, with 16 bases between. The DNA of the CDR3 is TGTGCCAGCAGCTCCCACTCCGGGGGGCGGAACACTGAAGCTTTCTTT. Its protein product is CASSSHSGGRNTEAFF.